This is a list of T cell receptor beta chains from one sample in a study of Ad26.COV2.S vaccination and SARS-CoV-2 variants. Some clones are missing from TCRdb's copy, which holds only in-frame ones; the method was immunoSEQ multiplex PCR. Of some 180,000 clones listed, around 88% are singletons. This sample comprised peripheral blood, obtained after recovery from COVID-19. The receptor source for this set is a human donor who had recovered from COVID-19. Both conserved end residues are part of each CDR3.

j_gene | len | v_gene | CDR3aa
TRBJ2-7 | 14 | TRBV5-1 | CASNWGSSSDEQYF
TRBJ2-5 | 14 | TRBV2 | CASSWTSGQYTQYF
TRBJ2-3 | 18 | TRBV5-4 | CASSLGLAGTRGTDTQYF
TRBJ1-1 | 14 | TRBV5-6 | CASSWGLENTEAFF
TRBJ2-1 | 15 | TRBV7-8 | CASSFGRSSNNEQFF
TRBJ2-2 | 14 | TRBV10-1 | CASVGQGWPGELFF
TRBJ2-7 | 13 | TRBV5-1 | CASKVGTDYEQYF
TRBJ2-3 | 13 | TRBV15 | CATSRPPTDTQYF
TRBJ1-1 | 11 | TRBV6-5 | CASSSRGEAFF
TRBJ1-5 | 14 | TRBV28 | CASDDREVVQPQHF
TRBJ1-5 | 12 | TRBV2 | CASRDSDRPQHF
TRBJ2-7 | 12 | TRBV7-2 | CASSLGLAEQYF
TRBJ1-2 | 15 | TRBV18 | CASSPGTGNNYGYTF
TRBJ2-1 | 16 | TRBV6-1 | CASSENPSGEFNEQFF
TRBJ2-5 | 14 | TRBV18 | CASSPTGGGETQYF
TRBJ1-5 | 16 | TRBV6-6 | CASSYRQGVSNQPQHF
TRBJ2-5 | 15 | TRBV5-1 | CASSLDRVQWETQYF
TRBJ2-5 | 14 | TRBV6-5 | CASSYSGTPGGQYF
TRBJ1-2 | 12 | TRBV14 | CASSQAGRGRIF
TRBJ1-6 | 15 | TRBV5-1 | CASTLRIGDNSPLHF
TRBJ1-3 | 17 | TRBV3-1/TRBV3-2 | CASSQVAGFSPGNTIYF
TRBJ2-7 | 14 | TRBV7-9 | CASSGRDSSYEQYF
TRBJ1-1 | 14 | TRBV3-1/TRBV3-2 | CASSQDNWRTEAFF
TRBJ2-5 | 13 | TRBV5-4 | CASHLGTQETQYF
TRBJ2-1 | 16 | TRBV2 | CASQVLAGGSYNEQFF
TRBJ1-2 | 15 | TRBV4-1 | CASSQVTDSTYGYTF
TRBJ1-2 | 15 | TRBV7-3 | CASSLGGAQDYGYTF
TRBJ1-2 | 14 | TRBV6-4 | CASSSGTGVRGYTF
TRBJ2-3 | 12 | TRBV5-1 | CASSLDRDTQYF
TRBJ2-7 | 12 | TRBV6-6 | CASRDTGGEQYF
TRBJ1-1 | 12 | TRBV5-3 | CARGVGDTEAFF
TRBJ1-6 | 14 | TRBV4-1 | CASSQDGGYSPLHF
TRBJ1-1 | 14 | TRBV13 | CASSSRPGGTEAFF
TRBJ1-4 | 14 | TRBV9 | CASSVGFSGEKLFF
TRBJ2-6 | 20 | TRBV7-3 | CASSLRVTRQESSGANVLTF
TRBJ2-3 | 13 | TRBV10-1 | CASSSGGGGTQYF
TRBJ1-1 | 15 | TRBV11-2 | CASSLRQGPGTEAFF
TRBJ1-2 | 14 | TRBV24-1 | CATSDLRGDYGYTF
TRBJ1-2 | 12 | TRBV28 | CASSRGQLGYTF
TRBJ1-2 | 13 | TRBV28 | CASSSGRTYGYTF
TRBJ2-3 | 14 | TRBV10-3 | CAISKEREADTQYF
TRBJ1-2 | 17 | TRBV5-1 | CASSLEGRDRGIYGYTF
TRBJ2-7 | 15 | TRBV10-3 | CAISENGDVSYEQYF
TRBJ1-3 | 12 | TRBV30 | CAWTLSGNTIYF
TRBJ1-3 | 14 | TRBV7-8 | CASSSLVSGNTIYF
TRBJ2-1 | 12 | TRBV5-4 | CASSLRVNEQFF
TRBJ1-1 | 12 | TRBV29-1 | CSVEPGTGEAFF
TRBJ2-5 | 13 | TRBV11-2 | CASSSTGPETQYF
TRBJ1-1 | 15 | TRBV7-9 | CASSPWGRMNTEAFF
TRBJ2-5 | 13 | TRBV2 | CASATATQETQYF
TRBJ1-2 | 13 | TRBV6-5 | CASSLGQGGGYTF
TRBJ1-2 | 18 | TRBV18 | CASSPTIFPGQGYYGYTF
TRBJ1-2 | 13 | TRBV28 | CASSSNYWGGYTF
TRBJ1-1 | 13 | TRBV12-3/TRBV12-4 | CASRAFSNTEAFF
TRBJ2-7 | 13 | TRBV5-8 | CASSLVGPYEQYF
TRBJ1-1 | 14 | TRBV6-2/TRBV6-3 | CASSFSRGNTEAFF